This TCR beta chain was recorded in a study of blood T cell repertoires in COVID-19. Across the study: PBMCs, B-cell-depleted T cells, or T cells were the source of the cDNA or gDNA that made up the material.

Data came from immunoSEQ multiplex PCR; TCRdb stores just in-frame clones and leaves some out. The sample consists of under 150,000 clones, around nine tenths of them appearing once. Germline lookup yields CDR1 SGHAT and CDR2 FQDESV (reference sequence). The V and J ends lost 3 bases and 4 bases respectively, with 13 bases between them. The CDR3 has 15 amino acids. The chain is built from TRBV11-1 and TRBJ2-1; the D is unclear. The sample taken for sequencing was peripheral blood. The sequence derives from a human donor in a cohort sampled during active COVID-19. CDR3: CASSLSSGIYNEQFF. The CDR3 DNA is TGTGCCAGCAGCTTGAGTTCGGGTATTTACAATGAGCAGTTCTTC.